The next 15 T cell receptor beta chains were all read from a single sample in a study of shared clonotypes between healthy human individuals. Data came from immunoSEQ multiplex PCR; TCRdb stores just in-frame clones and leaves some out. The data hold more than 450,000 clones, with less than 85% observed a single time. Specimen: PBMCs. These receptors were obtained from a woman in her 40s in good health. Some clones in this sample may be carry-over from other donors' samples.

In DNA, the CDR3 is TGCAGCGTTGCGGTCGGGACCAATGAGCAGTTCTTC. Translating gives CSVAVGTNEQFF. The chain joins TRBV29-1 to TRBJ2-1; D might be TRBD1 or TRBD2, each matching 5 bases. Germline V CDR1 and CDR2: SQVTM, ANQGSEA. CDR3 length equals 12 residues. V was clipped by 4 bases and J by 6 bases, with 10 bases between them.

The gene calls are TRBV7-8 and TRBJ2-5; no clear D. The end of the DNA is better explained by TRBJ2-7, so the J call may be wrong. Per the germline V gene, CDR1 is SGHVS and CDR2 is FQNEAQ. CDR3 size: 13 residues. Here the CDR3 reads CASSADVSYEQYF. Written as DNA, the CDR3 is TGTGCCAGCAGCGCGGACGTATCCTACGAGCAGTACTTC.

The rearrangement joins TRBV11-2 to TRBJ1-4; D gene ambiguous. Looked up from germline, CDR1 is SGHAT and CDR2 is FQNNGV. This CDR3 contains 15 residues. Between the trimmed V and J ends, which lost 4 bases and 5 bases, there was a span of 14 bases. The DNA of the CDR3 is TGTGCCAGCAGCTACAGCTGGACGGCAAATGAAAAACTGTTTTTT. The encoded protein is CASSYSWTANEKLFF. Together with reference TRBV11-2 and TRBJ1-4, the CDR3 gives the full variable domain: EAGVAQSPRYKIIEKRQSVAFWCNPISGHATLYWYQQILGQGPKLLIQFQNNGVVDDSQLPKDRFSAERLKGVDSTLKIQPAKLEDSAVYLCASSYSWTANEKLFFGSGTQLSVL.

This clone has only one observation. V is TRBV5-6 and J is TRBJ1-1; 11 positions match TRBD1. Germline lookup yields CDR1 SGHDT and CDR2 YYEEEE. The CDR3 is 16 amino acids. V dropped 4 bases and J dropped 0; count of bases not matched to a gene: 5. CDR3 DNA sequence: TGTGCCAGCAGCACCGGGACAGGGGGTTTGAACACTGAAGCTTTCTTT. Its protein product is CASSTGTGGLNTEAFF. The whole variable domain, filled in from reference TRBV5-6 and TRBJ1-1, reads DAGVTQSPTHLIKTRGQQVTLRCSPKSGHDTVSWYQQALGQGPQFIFQYYEEEERQRGNFPDRFSGHQFPNYSSELNVNALLLGDSALYLCASSTGTGGLNTEAFFGQGTRLTVV.

The genes are TRBV11-2 and TRBJ2-1, with 9 bases lining up with TRBD2. Germline V lookup: CDR1 SGHAT, CDR2 FQNNGV. This CDR3 is 16 amino acids long. The V and J ends lost 3 bases and 2 bases, in that order; junction bases with no gene match: 5. The CDR3 coding sequence is TGTGCCAGCAGCTTCCGACTAGCGGAACCCTACAATGAGCAGTTCTTC. This translates into CASSFRLAEPYNEQFF.

This sequence joins TRBV6-1 and TRBJ1-5; 7 nucleotides line up with TRBD1. CDR1 and CDR2 from the germline V gene are MNHNS and SASEGT. The V gene end was trimmed by 6 bases and the J gene end by 5 bases; junction bases not matched to a gene: 1. This CDR3 contains 12 residues. Here the CDR3 reads CASRQGYQPQHF. The DNA of the CDR3 is TGTGCCAGCAGACAGGGGTATCAGCCCCAGCATTTT.

This sequence joins TRBV6-1 and TRBJ2-2; 14 bases match TRBD2. The CDR3 is made up of 14 amino acids. Germline values: CDR1 MNHNS, CDR2 SASEGT. V lost 7 bases and J lost 6; bases outside the gene matches: 1. Here the CDR3 reads CASKGLAGAGELFF. The CDR3 region has the DNA TGTGCCAGCAAGGGACTAGCGGGAGCCGGGGAGCTGTTTTTT.

The gene calls are TRBV11-2 and TRBJ2-4; D unclear. In germline, CDR1 is SGHAT, CDR2 FQNNGV. V gave up 6 bases and J gave up 0 bases, with 6 bases separating them. The CDR3 contains 13 residues. The CDR3 DNA reads TGTGCCAGCAGGGGCTTAGCCAAAAACATTCAGTACTTC. Protein product: CASRGLAKNIQYF. The whole variable domain, filled in from reference TRBV11-2 and TRBJ2-4, reads EAGVAQSPRYKIIEKRQSVAFWCNPISGHATLYWYQQILGQGPKLLIQFQNNGVVDDSQLPKDRFSAERLKGVDSTLKIQPAKLEDSAVYLCASRGLAKNIQYFGAGTRLSVL.

The gene calls are TRBV5-8 and TRBJ1-5; 8 positions agree with TRBD1. V lost 7 bases, J lost 1 base, and 10 bases stayed unmatched. Germline CDR1 reads SGHTS; CDR2 reads YDEGEE. The CDR3 covers 16 residues. The CDR3 loop is CASLRRSGGSNQPQHF. CDR3 DNA sequence: TGTGCCAGCCTAAGACGTTCAGGGGGCAGCAATCAGCCCCAGCATTTT.

The chain carries TRBV5-8 and TRBJ1-2; D ambiguous. Germline assignment: CDR1 SGHTS and CDR2 YDEGEE. Between the trimmed V and J ends, which lost 1 base and 9 bases, there was a span of 25 bases. The CDR3 is made up of 17 amino acids. As DNA, the CDR3 is TGTGCCAGCAGCTTGAGGCTGGATATTACCACCCCCCAGCGCTACACCTTC. Its protein product is CASSLRLDITTPQRYTF.

J is TRBJ2-6 and V is TRBV18; D unresolved. V gave up 3 bases and J gave up 5 bases, with 11 bases separating them. The CDR3 spans 15 residues. Germline CDR1 is KGHSH and CDR2 is LQKENI. CDR3 sequence reads: CASSPIEVRANVLTF. The CDR3 DNA reads TGTGCCAGCTCACCTATCGAAGTTAGGGCCAACGTCCTGACTTTC.

The chain carries TRBV4-2 and TRBJ2-2; 9 bases agree with TRBD2. With 0 bases clipped from V and 6 bases from J, the junction kept 5 bases outside the gene matches. Germline assignment: CDR1 LGHNA and CDR2 YNFKEQ. This CDR3 has 16 amino acids. CDR3 sequence (DNA): TGTGCCAGCAGCCAAGAGGTTAGCGGGAGTTCCGGGGAGCTGTTTTTT. Its translation is CASSQEVSGSSGELFF.

This sequence joins TRBV10-3 and TRBJ2-3; TRBD2 agrees at 9 bases. There are 16 residues in the CDR3. J gave up 8 bases and V 0 bases, and 9 bases lay outside the gene matches. CDR1 is ENHRY and CDR2 is SYGVKD in the germline V gene. This CDR3 reads CAISESIAGEGGTQYF. Here the CDR3 DNA reads TGTGCCATCAGTGAGTCTATAGCGGGAGAGGGTGGTACGCAGTATTTT.

This clone was observed once. This chain joins TRBV6-5 and TRBJ1-4; no clear D gene. Trimming took 2 bases from V and 4 from J, leaving 8 bases between them. Germline CDR1 and CDR2: MNHEY and SVGAGI. CDR3 size: 14 residues. The CDR3 nucleotides read TGTGCCAGCAGTTACAGGGTCGATAATGAAAAACTGTTTTTT. It specifies CASSYRVDNEKLFF.

This clone was seen once. This sequence joins TRBV2 and TRBJ2-1, with 9 bases lining up with TRBD2. This CDR3 is built from 15 residues. Germline CDR1 is SNHLY and CDR2 is FYNNEI. V shed 5 bases, J shed 2 bases, and the junction held 4 bases outside the gene matches. CDR3 nucleotides: TGTGCCAGCAGTCGGACTAGCGACCCCTACAATGAGCAGTTCTTC. Translation gives CASSRTSDPYNEQFF.